The 30 T cell receptor beta chains below come from one sample, sequenced in a study of OX40 agonist ivuxolimab in advanced cancers. Clones were sequenced by immunoSEQ multiplex PCR, and TCRdb holds only the in-frame ones, with some missing. The data contain tens of thousands of clones, roughly 90% of them singletons. The specimen was CD4+ or CD8+ T cells sorted from blood, collected in a trial of the OX40 agonist ivuxolimab. These receptors were collected from an adult with an advanced solid tumor such as melanoma, head and neck, liver or kidney cancer.

The chain carries TRBV29-1 and TRBJ2-7; the match to TRBD2 covers 9 bases. Germline V lookup: CDR1 SQVTM, CDR2 ANQGSEA. This CDR3 is built from 16 residues. With 7 bases clipped from V and 0 bases from J, the junction kept 13 bases outside the gene matches. Written as DNA, the CDR3 is TGCAGCGCCGCGGGGGCTAGCGGGGCTCCCTCCTACGAGCAGTACTTC. Amino acid sequence: CSAAGASGAPSYEQYF.

The chain employs TRBV19 and TRBJ2-3; 10 nucleotides match TRBD2. This CDR3 contains 15 residues. V dropped 11 bases and J dropped 2; count of bases not matched to a gene: 10. Germline loops: CDR1 LNHDA, CDR2 SQIVND (reference sequence). CDR3 region: CASNPGLAATDTQYF. The CDR3 DNA follows: TGTGCCTCTAACCCCGGACTAGCGGCCACAGATACGCAGTATTTT.

The genes are TRBV6-5 and TRBJ2-5; 8 nucleotides agree with TRBD1. J gave up 5 bases and V 2 bases, and 1 base lay outside the gene matches. The CDR3 sequence is 13 residues long. Germline V lookup: CDR1 MNHEY, CDR2 SVGAGI. In nucleotides, the CDR3 is TGTGCCAGCAGTTACAACAGGGGGGAGACCCAGTACTTC. It codes for CASSYNRGETQYF.

The chain couples TRBV11-2 to TRBJ2-5; TRBD2 might be the D (5 bases). The DNA end is a closer match to TRBJ2-7, so the J assignment may be wrong. The CDR3 is 16 residues long. Germline values: CDR1 SGHAT, CDR2 FQNNGV. CDR3 in DNA: TGTGCCAGCAGCCCACCCGGGGTTGGTAGGTTCGACGAGCAGTACTTC. The encoded protein is CASSPPGVGRFDEQYF.

The gene calls are TRBV6-6 and TRBJ2-5; weak D call: TRBD1 (5 bases). V was clipped by 4 bases and J by 5 bases, with 5 bases between them. The CDR3 covers 11 residues. CDR1 is MNHNY and CDR2 is SVGAGI in the germline V gene (reference sequence). The CDR3 coding sequence is TGTGCCAGCAGTTCAGGGGAGACCCAGTACTTC. Protein: CASSSGETQYF.

V is TRBV27 and J is TRBJ2-5; 13 nucleotides agree with TRBD2. Gene TRBJ2-7 matches the end of the DNA better, so the J call may be wrong. The germline V gene has CDR1 MNHEY and CDR2 SMNVEV (reference sequence). The CDR3 runs to 15 residues. CDR3 DNA sequence: TGTGCCAGCAGTTGGACTAGCGGGAGCTCCTACGAGCAGTACTTC. This codes for CASSWTSGSSYEQYF.

The chain uses TRBV27 and TRBJ2-2; the D is unclear. This CDR3 region has 12 residues. The V gene's germline CDR1 is MNHEY and CDR2 SMNVEV (reference sequence). V was pared by 8 bases and J by 3 bases, with 7 bases between. CDR3 region: CASEEDTGELFF. The DNA for the CDR3 is TGTGCCAGCGAAGAAGACACCGGGGAGCTGTTTTTT.

V and J are TRBV4-1 and TRBJ2-7, with no clear D. This CDR3 is 12 amino acids long. Deletions cut 0 bases from V and 7 bases from J, with 7 bases between. The germline CDR1 and CDR2 sequences are MGHRA and YSYEKL. CDR3 loop: CASSQDSGEQYF. The CDR3 nucleotides read TGCGCCAGCAGCCAAGATTCTGGGGAGCAGTACTTC.

The rearrangement uses TRBV6-5 and TRBJ1-1; 10 positions match TRBD1. From germline, CDR1 is MNHEY and CDR2 SVGAGI. The CDR3 sequence is 16 residues long. The V and J ends lost 1 base and 4 bases, in that order; junction bases with no gene match: 6. CDR3 residues: CASSYLGQGLATEAFF. The CDR3 region has the DNA TGTGCCAGCAGTTACTTGGGACAGGGGTTAGCCACTGAAGCTTTCTTT.

This chain uses TRBV27 with TRBJ1-1; TRBD1 aligns across 8 bases. The CDR3 has 14 residues. Germline trimming cut 6 bases from V and 1 base from J; bases unmatched to any gene: 4. Germline-derived CDR1 and CDR2 are MNHEY and SMNVEV (reference sequence). CDR3 amino acids: CASRIDRGNTEAFF. The CDR3 DNA reads TGTGCCAGCAGAATAGACAGGGGGAACACTGAAGCTTTCTTT.

The rearrangement uses TRBV28 and TRBJ1-1; 8 positions match TRBD1. The CDR3 has 16 residues. Germline CDR1 and CDR2: MDHEN and SYDVKM. Trimming removed 5 bases from V and 0 bases from J; junction bases left unmatched: 8. CDR3 loop: CASSPRQGRLNTEAFF. CDR3 bases: TGTGCCAGCAGTCCCCGACAGGGGCGCTTGAACACTGAAGCTTTCTTT. The full variable domain, rest sourced from reference TRBV28 and TRBJ1-1, is DVKVTQSSRYLVKRTGEKVFLECVQDMDHENMFWYRQDPGLGLRLIYFSYDVKMKEKGDIPEGYSVSREKKERFSLILESASTNQTSMYLCASSPRQGRLNTEAFFGQGTRLTVV.

The chain has TRBV6-4 and TRBJ2-2, with 8 bases matching TRBD2. The CDR3 length is 16 residues. CDR1 is MRHNA and CDR2 is SNTAGT in the germline V gene. V was pared by 2 bases and J by 7 bases, with 9 bases of the junction left unmatched. Written as DNA, the CDR3 is TGTGCCAGCAGTGACGAAGCGGGAGACTTGGGCGGGGAGCTGTTTTTT. Its translation is CASSDEAGDLGGELFF.

The V call is TRBV7-9, the J call TRBJ2-5; D is possibly TRBD2 (6 bases). CDR1 SEHNR and CDR2 FQNEAQ come from the germline V gene (reference sequence). The CDR3 runs 16 residues. The V and J ends lost 0 bases and 5 bases respectively, with 16 bases between them. The CDR3 coding sequence is TGTGCCAGCAGCTTAGCGGAAAATATACGGGGGGAGACCCAGTACTTC. Translating it yields CASSLAENIRGETQYF.

The chain recombines TRBV5-5 with TRBJ2-7; 11 bases align to TRBD1. The CDR3 covers 14 residues. V dropped 4 bases and J dropped 6; count of bases not matched to a gene: 6. Germline loops: CDR1 SGHKS, CDR2 YYEKEE (reference sequence). The CDR3 DNA is TGTGCCAGCAGCCTTGGACAGGGGGCACTCGAGCAGTACTTC. Its protein is CASSLGQGALEQYF. Full variable domain (rest looked up from reference TRBV5-5 and TRBJ2-7): DAGVTQSPTHLIKTRGQQVTLRCSPISGHKSVSWYQQVLGQGPQFIFQYYEKEERGRGNFPDRFSARQFPNYSSELNVNALLLGDSALYLCASSLGQGALEQYFGPGTRLTVT.

This chain uses TRBV27 with TRBJ2-7, with D hard to call. Germline-derived CDR1 and CDR2 are MNHEY and SMNVEV (reference sequence). The V and J ends lost 6 bases and 2 bases respectively, with 11 bases between them. The CDR3 spans 13 residues. CDR3 DNA sequence: TGTGCCAGCAGCCAACAAGGTGCCTACGAGCAGTACTTC. It encodes CASSQQGAYEQYF.

A single count supports this clone. CDR3 in amino acids: CASSQEGLAGYEQFF. DNA of the CDR3: TGTGCCAGCAGCCAGGAGGGACTAGCGGGATATGAGCAGTTCTTC. This chain connects TRBV4-2 to TRBJ2-1; 13 bases are shared with TRBD2. CDR1 and CDR2 from the germline V gene are LGHNA and YNFKEQ. The CDR3 contains 15 residues. V shed 3 bases, J shed 8 bases, and the junction held 4 bases outside the gene matches.

A single count supports this clone. The genes are TRBV9 and TRBJ2-1, with 13 bases identical to TRBD2. CDR1 is SGDLS, CDR2 YYNGEE, per germline. This CDR3 has 15 amino acids. Unmatched junction bases numbered 1, after V lost 2 bases and J lost 5 bases. CDR3 sequence: CASSVGTSGNNEQFF. The DNA of the CDR3 is TGTGCCAGCAGCGTCGGGACTAGCGGGAACAATGAGCAGTTCTTC.

The chain combines TRBV28 with TRBJ2-2, with 14 bases identical to TRBD2. The length of the CDR3 is 19 residues. With V trimmed by 6 bases and J by 8 bases, 17 bases remained unmatched. The germline V gene encodes CDR1 MDHEN and CDR2 SYDVKM. CDR3 coding DNA: TGTGCCAGCAGCCCCACTGGGACTAGCGGGAGAAGGCCGTGGGGGGAGCTGTTTTTT. Its protein product is CASSPTGTSGRRPWGELFF.

This clone was seen a handful of times. The chain employs TRBV28 and TRBJ2-1; TRBD2 matches at 8 bases. In germline, CDR1 is MDHEN, CDR2 SYDVKM. V gave up 6 bases and J gave up 4 bases; unmatched junction bases: 5. This CDR3 has 14 residues. In DNA form, the CDR3 reads TGTGCCAGCAGCGAACTAGCGGAATACAATGAGCAGTTCTTC. Translation gives CASSELAEYNEQFF.

The chain is built from TRBV28 and TRBJ1-1; D gene uncertain. V was trimmed by 5 bases and J by 13 bases, leaving 14 bases between them. The CDR3 extends over 11 amino acids. Germline V gene data show CDR1 as MDHEN and CDR2 as SYDVKM. CDR3 bases: TGTGCCAGCAGTACTTCAATGGGCGGTTTCTTT. This gives the protein CASSTSMGGFF. The full variable domain, in which reference TRBV28 and TRBJ1-1 provide the parts outside the CDR3, is DVKVTQSSRYLVKRTGEKVFLECVQDMDHENMFWYRQDPGLGLRLIYFSYDVKMKEKGDIPEGYSVSREKKERFSLILESASTNQTSMYLCASSTSMGGFFGQGTRLTVV.

The rearrangement links TRBV2 to TRBJ2-3; 8 bases line up with TRBD2. The CDR3 extends over 19 amino acids. Per the germline V gene, CDR1 is SNHLY and CDR2 is FYNNEI. In DNA, the CDR3 is TGTGCAGGGGGGGGGCTAGCGGGTACGACCCCTCTGGCCCCAGATACGCAGTATTTT. This codes for CAGGGLAGTTPLAPDTQYF.

The genes are TRBV28 and TRBJ2-7, with 7 bases lining up with TRBD1. V was pared by 5 bases and J by 3 bases, with 4 bases of the junction left unmatched. Germline V lookup: CDR1 MDHEN, CDR2 SYDVKM. The CDR3 has 13 amino acids. Here the CDR3 reads CASSQDRFYEQYF. The CDR3 nucleotides read TGTGCCAGCAGTCAGGACAGGTTCTACGAGCAGTACTTC.

The rearrangement uses TRBV9 and TRBJ2-7; maybe TRBD2 (7 bases). The germline V gene encodes CDR1 SGDLS and CDR2 YYNGEE. V was trimmed by 1 base and J by 5 bases, leaving 16 bases between them. This CDR3 is built from 15 residues. The CDR3 region is CASSVWGGQYDEQYF. CDR3 DNA sequence: TGTGCCAGCAGCGTATGGGGGGGACAATACGACGAGCAGTACTTC.

The chain couples TRBV5-4 to TRBJ2-7; 8 bases fit TRBD2. Germline V gene data show CDR1 as SGHNT and CDR2 as YYREEE (reference sequence). The J segment lost 3 bases and the V segment lost 4 bases, leaving 12 bases of the junction unmatched. This CDR3 is built from 16 residues. CDR3 residues: CASSPLLPGGDYEQYF. The CDR3 coding sequence is TGTGCCAGCAGCCCCCTACTTCCGGGAGGGGACTACGAGCAGTACTTC.

In DNA form, the CDR3 reads TGTGCCAGCAGCGAAGGGCTTAGCTCCTACGAGCAGTACTTC. Its translation is CASSEGLSSYEQYF. The chain employs TRBV6-5 and TRBJ2-7; no clear D gene. The CDR3 sequence is 14 residues long. The V gene lost 6 bases and the J gene lost 0 bases, with 12 bases spanning the gap. Germline CDR1 MNHEY, CDR2 SVGAGI.

The V and J genes are TRBV6-4 and TRBJ2-2; the match to TRBD1 covers 11 bases. Germline V lookup: CDR1 MRHNA, CDR2 SNTAGT. The CDR3 contains 15 residues. J lost 6 bases, V lost 2 bases, and 2 bases had no gene match. The CDR3 DNA is TGTGCCAGCAGTGACGGACAGGGGGCCTCCGGGGAGCTGTTTTTT. The encoded protein is CASSDGQGASGELFF.

V and J are TRBV5-1 and TRBJ2-3; the D is unclear. The CDR3 is 11 residues long. Trimming left V 3 bases short and J 3 bases short, with 2 bases between. The germline V gene has CDR1 SGHRS and CDR2 YFSETQ. The CDR3 sequence is CASSYTDTQYF. The CDR3 DNA reads as TGCGCCAGCAGCTATACAGATACGCAGTATTTT.

The rearrangement uses TRBV5-5 and TRBJ2-7; D might be TRBD1 or TRBD2, each matching 5 bases. Germline V gives CDR1 SGHKS, CDR2 YYEKEE (reference sequence). Trimming pared 4 bases from V and 2 bases from J, leaving 13 bases between. This CDR3 region has 14 residues. CDR3: CASSGASRPYEQYF. CDR3 DNA sequence: TGTGCCAGCAGCGGGGCTAGCAGGCCCTACGAGCAGTACTTC.

The chain combines TRBV13 with TRBJ2-7; 9 bases align to TRBD2. J lost 3 bases, V lost 5 bases, and 5 bases had no gene match. Germline-derived CDR1 and CDR2 are PRHDT and FYEKMQ (reference sequence). The CDR3 is 14 amino acids. CDR3 loop: CASSPGTSLYEQYF. In nucleotides, the CDR3 is TGTGCCAGCAGCCCCGGGACTAGCCTCTACGAGCAGTACTTC.

In its sample, this clone was seen once. The rearrangement links TRBV7-9 to TRBJ2-1; D may be TRBD1 (5 bases). This CDR3 spans 15 amino acids. Germline CDR1 reads SEHNR; CDR2 reads FQNEAQ (reference sequence). V was pared by 7 bases and J by 0 bases, with 13 bases between. The CDR3 loop is CASITGQSSYNEQFF. DNA of the CDR3: TGTGCCAGCATTACAGGTCAGAGCTCCTACAATGAGCAGTTCTTC.